A single sample gave rise to the 6 T cell receptor beta chains below, sequenced in a study of blood T cell repertoires in COVID-19. The protocol was immunoSEQ multiplex PCR, while the TCRdb copy is restricted to in-frame clones and leaves out a portion. The data show 250,000 to 300,000 clones, around 90% seen once. The specimen was PBMCs or T cells enriched from blood (not recorded which). These receptors originate from a woman in her twenties or thirties who had recovered from COVID-19.

In its sample, this clone was seen once. The chain has TRBV4-1 and TRBJ1-4, with TRBD1 matching 9 bases. With 4 bases clipped from V and 7 bases from J, the junction kept 7 bases outside the gene matches. Germline V CDR1 and CDR2: MGHRA, YSYEKL. The CDR3 length is 15 residues. The CDR3 region is CASSPGGQGVEKLFF. For the CDR3, the DNA is TGCGCCAGCAGCCCAGGGGGACAGGGAGTTGAAAAACTGTTTTTT.

The genes are TRBV4-2 and TRBJ2-3, with TRBD2 matching over 9 bases. CDR3 length: 18 residues. CDR1 and CDR2 (germline): LGHNA, YNFKEQ. J was trimmed by 0 bases and V by 3 bases; bases with no gene match: 10. CDR3 sequence reads: CASSHGAGGLTSTDTQYF. In nucleotides, the CDR3 is TGTGCCAGCAGCCACGGAGCGGGAGGTCTAACTAGCACAGATACGCAGTATTTT.

This clone was recorded a few times. The chain has TRBV28 and TRBJ1-5; tentatively, D is TRBD1 (5 bases). Trimming pared 11 bases from V and 11 bases from J, leaving 7 bases between. There are 8 residues in the CDR3. Germline assignment: CDR1 MDHEN and CDR2 SYDVKM. The DNA for the CDR3 is TGTGCCTGGGGGGCCCAGCATTTT. This gives the protein CAWGAQHF. Filled out from reference TRBV28 and TRBJ1-5, the complete variable domain reads DVKVTQSSRYLVKRTGEKVFLECVQDMDHENMFWYRQDPGLGLRLIYFSYDVKMKEKGDIPEGYSVSREKKERFSLILESASTNQTSMYLCAWGAQHFGDGTRLSIL.

This chain links TRBV6-2 or TRBV6-3 with TRBJ1-5; 7 bases are shared with TRBD1. J lost 6 bases, V lost 2 bases, and 4 bases had no gene match. The CDR3 has 14 residues. CDR1 and CDR2 from the germline V gene are MNHEY and SVGEGT. CDR3 DNA sequence: TGTGCCAGCAGTTACACGTACAGGGGTCAGCCCCAGCATTTT. The encoded protein is CASSYTYRGQPQHF.

The rearrangement joins TRBV27 to TRBJ2-1; D may be TRBD2 (5 bases). Looked up from germline, CDR1 is MNHEY and CDR2 is SMNVEV (reference sequence). The CDR3 length is 13 residues. The ends were cut back, 6 bases at V and 4 bases at J, with 10 bases in the middle. CDR3 bases: TGTGCCAGCAGGGACTGGGAATACAATGAGCAGTTCTTC. Encoded protein: CASRDWEYNEQFF.

This sequence joins TRBV6-5 and TRBJ2-5; no clear D. The CDR3 spans 14 residues. With 4 bases removed from V and 2 bases from J, the gap between germline ends came to 11 bases. Germline values: CDR1 MNHEY, CDR2 SVGAGI. CDR3 DNA: TGTGCCAGCAGTTTTGGTGGGCCGCAAGAGACCCAGTACTTC. It encodes CASSFGGPQETQYF.